This T cell receptor (beta chain) was recovered during a study of lymphopenia after photon versus proton radiotherapy. The study's findings and limits: Post-nadir diversity loss with photons came from oligoclonal expansion, particularly CD8+ Temra cells.

Data came from immunoSEQ multiplex PCR; TCRdb stores just in-frame clones and leaves some out. Of 25,000 to 30,000 clones in the sample, under 95% were seen once. From germline, CDR1 is MNHEY and CDR2 SMNVEV (reference sequence). The CDR3 is made up of 16 amino acids. The germline V and J ends were trimmed by 5 bases and 0 bases, with 14 bases remaining between them. Concerning this clone: The antigen remains unidentified.

The V gene is TRBV27, the J gene TRBJ1-5; D might be TRBD1 (6 bases). Source: peripheral blood, taken from a patient treated with photon-based radiotherapy. The sequence was obtained from a woman aged 45-65 years with cholangiocarcinoma. As DNA, the CDR3 is TGTGCCAGCAGTGGCAGGGGACCCGATAGCAATCAGCCCCAGCATTTT. This translates into CASSGRGPDSNQPQHF.